The present T cell receptor beta chain was sequenced within a study of technical replicates of blood from several donors. Clones were sequenced by immunoSEQ multiplex PCR, and TCRdb holds only the in-frame ones, with some missing. The repertoire holds 55,000 to 80,000 clones, with 93% as singletons. The CDR3 sequence is 15 residues long. Germline CDR1 SGDLS, CDR2 YYNGEE. Trimming pared 3 bases from V and 4 bases from J, leaving 13 bases between. The V gene is TRBV9, the J gene TRBJ2-2; weak D call: TRBD2 (6 bases). The sequencing input was T cells isolated from PBMCs. The receptor comes from a human donor in good health. DNA of the CDR3: TGTGCCAGCAGCGCGGGACTGACGAGCACCGGGGAGCTGTTTTTT. It yields the protein CASSAGLTSTGELFF.